This TCR beta chain was captured by sequencing in a study of blood T cell repertoires in COVID-19. Study summary: Whether acute or convalescent, the COVID-19 samples came from the United States, Italy and Spain. T cells, B-cell-depleted T cells, or PBMCs provided the cDNA or gDNA that served as material.

Trimming took off 6 bases at V and 4 bases at J, with 10 bases between the two ends. The CDR3 sequence is 13 residues long. CDR1 and CDR2 (germline): SGHDT, YYEEEE. Per the authors' pipeline: Amplification of reference gene primers provided the estimated nucleated cell counts. Here immunoSEQ multiplex PCR was the method, and the copy in TCRdb shows in-frame clones only, minus some. That table supplies the V and J calls and clone size; D and trimming were determined from the DNA. The sample consists of about 260,000 clones, approximately 91% of them appearing once. Sequencing used peripheral blood. The rearrangement joins TRBV5-6 to TRBJ2-2; the D is unclear. This TCR was sampled from a human donor in a cohort sampled during active COVID-19. In DNA, the CDR3 is TGTGCCAGCACCCCAGGTACCACCGGGGAGCTGTTTTTT. It encodes CASTPGTTGELFF.